This T cell receptor (beta chain) appears in the sequencing data of a study of cytomegalovirus exposure and HLA in healthy donors. Study-wide context: An earlier analysis found some 100 million unique TCR beta sequences from about 190 million T cells.

The CDR3 contains 15 residues. Germline CDR1 reads LNHNV; CDR2 reads YYDKDF (reference sequence). V was pared by 1 base and J by 2 bases, with 11 bases between. With 60 Vbeta and 13 Jbeta primers, the PCR was carried out. Only in-frame clones appear in the TCRdb table, and some are missing; sequencing was by immunoSEQ multiplex PCR. The sample lists 90,000 to 120,000 clones; around three quarters were seen once. The chain joins TRBV15 to TRBJ1-2; TRBD1 is a possible D gene (5 bases). This clonotype was sampled from a woman in her forties in good health and CMV-seronegative. Sequencing input: PBMCs. The CDR3 coding sequence is TGTGCCACCAGCAGAGCCGAGACAGTCAACTATGGCTACACCTTC. Its translation is CATSRAETVNYGYTF. Together with reference TRBV15 and TRBJ1-2, the CDR3 gives the full variable domain: DAMVIQNPRYQVTQFGKPVTLSCSQTLNHNVMYWYQQKSSQAPKLLFHYYDKDFNNEADTPDNFQSRRPNTSFCFLDIRSPGLGDTAMYLCATSRAETVNYGYTFGSGTRLTVV.